This T cell receptor (beta chain) was recovered during a study of a mutant IDH1 vaccine in newly diagnosed glioma. Time point indicated: week 11, during vaccination. Topical imiquimod was applied with each vaccine dose, which held 300 ug of mutant IDH1 20-mer peptide. As concerns this clone: Its matching antigen is unknown.

The CDR3 has 11 amino acids. With 4 bases removed from V and 8 bases from J, the gap between germline ends came to 6 bases. Germline values: CDR1 MNHNY, CDR2 SVGAGI (reference sequence). Only in-frame clones appear in the TCRdb table, and some are missing; sequencing was by immunoSEQ multiplex PCR. The sample yields 30,000 to 35,000 clones, about 90% seen once. The sequencing used PBMCs, collected from a glioma patient whose treatment included an IDH1 peptide vaccine. This TCR was recovered from a man between 18 and 35 years old with glioma. The rearrangement links TRBV6-6 to TRBJ1-3; possible D gene TRBD1, 5 bases. The CDR3 is CASSLGDTIYF. CDR3 DNA: TGTGCCAGCAGTTTGGGGGACACCATATATTTT.